The 22 T cell receptor beta chains presented below share a single source sample, sequenced in a study of cytomegalovirus exposure and HLA in healthy donors. Only in-frame clones appear in the TCRdb table, and some are missing; sequencing was by immunoSEQ multiplex PCR. Of tens of thousands of clones in the sample, roughly 89% were seen once. Source material: PBMCs. These receptors all stem from a young woman in good health and CMV-seropositive.

The chain uses TRBV4-1 and TRBJ2-1; 8 bases line up with TRBD2. Trimming cost V 0 bases and J 4 bases; bases outside gene matches: 8. This CDR3 has 17 residues. Germline V gene lookup returns CDR1 MGHRA and CDR2 YSYEKL. The CDR3 DNA reads as TGCGCCAGCAGCCAAGATTTTAAGCGGGGGACTTACAATGAGCAGTTCTTC. Translation gives CASSQDFKRGTYNEQFF.

The chain employs TRBV6-6 and TRBJ2-3; 8 bases fit TRBD1. Unmatched junction bases numbered 7, after V lost 7 bases and J lost 4 bases. Germline-derived CDR1 and CDR2 are MNHNY and SVGAGI (reference sequence). The CDR3 length is 14 residues. The CDR3 reads CASNRDRNADTQYF. The CDR3 nucleotides read TGTGCCAGCAACCGGGACAGGAACGCAGATACGCAGTATTTT.

The chain couples TRBV7-6 to TRBJ2-7; 8 nucleotides agree with TRBD2. Germline V gene sequence: CDR1 SGHVS, CDR2 FNYEAQ. This CDR3 comprises 19 residues. Trimming at V came to 5 bases and at J to 1 base, leaving 19 bases not matched to a gene. CDR3 DNA sequence: TGTGCCAGCAGCCCCCCCCCTGGGTGGGCGGGAGGACGGTCCTACGAGCAGTACTTC. This translates into CASSPPPGWAGGRSYEQYF.

The J gene is TRBJ1-2, the V gene TRBV5-5, with D uncertain. CDR1 is SGHKS, CDR2 YYEKEE, per germline (reference sequence). V gave up 4 bases and J gave up 1 base, with 8 bases separating them. This CDR3 comprises 13 residues. CDR3 DNA: TGTGCCAGCAGCGAAGGGAGTAACTATGGCTACACCTTC. Its protein is CASSEGSNYGYTF.

CDR3 loop: CASSVARDSPLHF. The CDR3 DNA follows: TGTGCCAGCAGCGTAGCGCGGGATTCACCCCTCCACTTT. The chain uses TRBV9 and TRBJ1-6; D is ambiguous. Between the trimmed V and J ends, which lost 0 bases and 8 bases, there was a span of 6 bases. Germline V gene data show CDR1 as SGDLS and CDR2 as YYNGEE. The CDR3 is made up of 13 amino acids.

V and J are TRBV5-5 and TRBJ2-5, with D hard to call. V was pared by 2 bases and J by 4 bases, with 6 bases between. Germline V gene data show CDR1 as SGHKS and CDR2 as YYEKEE (reference sequence). CDR3 length: 12 residues. The CDR3 region has the DNA TGTGCCAGCAGCTTCATTTTAGAGACCCAGTACTTC. As protein: CASSFILETQYF.

The CDR3 region is CASSFTGLLNTEAFF. As DNA, the CDR3 is TGTGCCAGCAGCTTTACTGGACTGTTGAACACTGAAGCTTTCTTT. V gene TRBV7-8 combines with J gene TRBJ1-1; D call uncertain. V dropped 3 bases and J dropped 0 bases, with 11 bases sitting between them. Per the germline V gene, CDR1 is SGHVS and CDR2 is FQNEAQ. The CDR3 length is 15 residues.

This rearrangement joins TRBV19 to TRBJ1-1, with D unresolved. The V gene lost 2 bases and the J gene lost 2 bases, with 12 bases spanning the gap. Germline V gene data show CDR1 as LNHDA and CDR2 as SQIVND (reference sequence). CDR3 size: 15 residues. This chain's CDR3 is CASSISGTENTEAFF. DNA of the CDR3: TGTGCCAGTAGTATAAGCGGCACAGAAAACACTGAAGCTTTCTTT.

This chain connects TRBV4-3 to TRBJ2-2; D remains ambiguous. CDR3 length: 14 amino acids. The ends were cut back, 1 base at V and 4 bases at J, with 7 bases in the middle. Germline V gives CDR1 LGHNA, CDR2 YSLEER. This CDR3 reads CASSQGSFTGELFF. The CDR3 DNA reads as TGCGCCAGCAGCCAAGGGAGCTTCACCGGGGAGCTGTTTTTT.

This rearrangement joins TRBV29-1 to TRBJ1-5, with 9 bases matching TRBD1. The CDR3 consists of 14 residues. CDR1 and CDR2 (germline): SQVTM, ANQGSEA. V lost 6 bases to trimming and J lost 5 bases; unmatched junction nucleotides: 8. The CDR3 here is CSVSGTGQDQPQHF. CDR3 DNA: TGCAGCGTATCCGGGACAGGGCAGGATCAGCCCCAGCATTTT.

The chain uses TRBV2 and TRBJ2-7; the match to TRBD2 covers 7 bases. This CDR3 has 15 residues. Trimming removed 7 bases from V and 2 bases from J; junction bases left unmatched: 11. Germline V gene lookup returns CDR1 SNHLY and CDR2 FYNNEI. The CDR3 region is CASKGDASGTYEQYF. The CDR3 DNA is TGTGCCAGCAAAGGTGATGCTAGCGGAACCTACGAGCAGTACTTC.

The genes are TRBV7-9 and TRBJ2-7; D may be TRBD1 (6 bases). The CDR3 extends over 18 amino acids. Trimming took 7 bases from V and 2 from J, leaving 27 bases between them. Germline V gives CDR1 SEHNR, CDR2 FQNEAQ (reference sequence). The CDR3 nucleotides read TGTGCCAGCATCGACGTAAAGGGTACAGGGTATCTAGCCTACGAGCAGTACTTC. It codes for CASIDVKGTGYLAYEQYF. Looking up the rest from reference TRBV7-9 and TRBJ2-7 gives the full variable domain: DTGVSQNPRHKITKRGQNVTFRCDPISEHNRLYWYRQTLGQGPEFLTYFQNEAQLEKSRLLSDRFSAERPKGSFSTLEIQRTEQGDSAMYLCASIDVKGTGYLAYEQYFGPGTRLTVT.

V is TRBV7-9 and J is TRBJ2-1, with 10 bases identical to TRBD1. CDR3 length: 15 residues. V was pared by 3 bases and J by 3 bases, with 2 bases of the junction left unmatched. CDR1 SEHNR and CDR2 FQNEAQ come from the germline V gene (reference sequence). The CDR3 spells CASSLGQGIYNEQFF. DNA of the CDR3: TGTGCCAGCAGCTTGGGACAGGGGATCTACAATGAGCAGTTCTTC.

Concerning this clone itself: Different DNA sequences within this sample yield the same CDR3. The chain carries TRBV6-5 and TRBJ2-1; unclear D gene. The CDR3 has 11 amino acids. Germline V gives CDR1 MNHEY, CDR2 SVGAGI. The V and J ends lost 6 bases and 5 bases respectively, with 5 bases between them. The CDR3 region has the DNA TGTGCCAGCAGCCAAAACAATGAGCAGTTCTTC. As protein: CASSQNNEQFF.

V usage is TRBV5-5 and J usage is TRBJ1-2; D not certain. The germline V gene encodes CDR1 SGHKS and CDR2 YYEKEE (reference sequence). The CDR3 runs to 13 residues. V dropped 5 bases and J dropped 1 base, with 9 bases sitting between them. This chain's CDR3 is CASSPPGNYGYTF. CDR3 coding DNA: TGTGCCAGCAGTCCACCAGGTAACTATGGCTACACCTTC.

The J gene is TRBJ1-1, the V gene TRBV6-4; 8 bases line up with TRBD1. Germline CDR1 and CDR2: MRHNA and SNTAGT. V was clipped by 3 bases and J by 6 bases; unmatched bases: 12. The CDR3 runs 16 residues. The CDR3 reads CASSELRQGLGPEAFF. Here the CDR3 DNA reads TGTGCCAGCAGTGAACTAAGACAGGGGTTGGGTCCTGAAGCTTTCTTT.

V gene TRBV29-1 combines with J gene TRBJ1-2, with 8 positions matching TRBD1. V trimming: 6 bases; J trimming: 6 bases; junction bases outside the gene matches: 0. CDR1 and CDR2 from the germline V gene are SQVTM and ANQGSEA. The CDR3 is made up of 10 amino acids. The CDR3 DNA reads as TGCAGCGTGGACAGGGATGGCTACACCTTC. Its protein is CSVDRDGYTF.

In this sample, this clone turned up once. The chain joins TRBV2 to TRBJ2-3; the D is unclear. Trimming shortened V by 5 bases and J by 0 bases, and 3 bases separated the two germline ends. The CDR3 extends over 12 amino acids. The germline V gene has CDR1 SNHLY and CDR2 FYNNEI. The CDR3 reads CASSISTDTQYF. The DNA of the CDR3 is TGTGCCAGCAGTATAAGCACAGATACGCAGTATTTT.

The chain uses TRBV27 and TRBJ2-1; 8 nucleotides line up with TRBD2. Germline-derived CDR1 and CDR2 are MNHEY and SMNVEV (reference sequence). J gave up 2 bases and V 5 bases, and 8 bases lay outside the gene matches. CDR3 length: 16 amino acids. CDR3 nucleotides: TGTGCCAGCAGTCTCTCACTAGCGGACCCCTACAATGAGCAGTTCTTC. Protein: CASSLSLADPYNEQFF.

The chain links TRBV28 to TRBJ1-2; a possible D gene is TRBD1 (5 bases). V shed 4 bases and J shed 4 bases, with 13 bases lying between them. Germline-derived CDR1 and CDR2 are MDHEN and SYDVKM. The CDR3 covers 14 residues. CDR3 in amino acids: CASSSLGAIYGYTF. CDR3 nucleotides: TGTGCCAGCAGTTCCTTAGGGGCTATCTATGGCTACACCTTC.

The rearrangement links TRBV19 to TRBJ1-1; no firm D call. The germline V gene encodes CDR1 LNHDA and CDR2 SQIVND (reference sequence). The CDR3 runs 13 residues. The V gene lost 3 bases and the J gene lost 5 bases, with 10 bases spanning the gap. The CDR3 spells CASSIRGWTEAFF. As DNA, the CDR3 is TGTGCCAGTAGTATTAGAGGATGGACTGAAGCTTTCTTT. Complete variable domain (other parts from reference TRBV19 and TRBJ1-1): DGGITQSPKYLFRKEGQNVTLSCEQNLNHDAMYWYRQDPGQGLRLIYYSQIVNDFQKGDIAEGYSVSREKKESFPLTVTSAQKNPTAFYLCASSIRGWTEAFFGQGTRLTVV.

The chain uses TRBV27 and TRBJ2-3, with D tentatively TRBD2 (6 bases). The CDR3 is 16 residues long. V was shortened by 0 bases and J by 1 base, with 11 bases between the two germline ends. Germline assignment: CDR1 MNHEY and CDR2 SMNVEV (reference sequence). CDR3 in DNA: TGTGCCAGCAGTTTATCGTTACTAGCTGGCACAGATACGCAGTATTTT. Protein product: CASSLSLLAGTDTQYF.